These 24 T cell receptor beta chains were sequenced from one sample in a study of shared clonotypes between healthy human individuals. The data were produced by immunoSEQ multiplex PCR, yet TCRdb's version contains in-frame clones alone and is incomplete. This sample has 1.4 million to 1.5 million clones; around 97% occur once, and the top ten carry about 1%. The specimen sequenced was naive CD4+ T cells sorted from blood. Subset specified: CD45RA+ positively selected. These receptors came from a man younger than 45 in good health.

The chain uses TRBV5-8 and TRBJ2-5; 10 bases line up with TRBD2. V shed 4 bases and J 5 bases; nucleotides not matched to a gene: 11. CDR3 length: 16 amino acids. CDR1 is SGHTS and CDR2 is YDEGEE in the germline V gene. This CDR3 reads CASSVSGTSEWETQYF. The DNA for the CDR3 is TGTGCCAGCAGCGTCTCCGGGACTAGCGAATGGGAGACCCAGTACTTC.

The chain carries TRBV27 and TRBJ1-5; possibly TRBD1 for D (6 bases). V gave up 4 bases and J gave up 9 bases, with 16 bases separating them. This CDR3 contains 14 residues. Germline V gene lookup returns CDR1 MNHEY and CDR2 SMNVEV (reference sequence). This CDR3 is CASSSRTEGRPQHF. DNA of the CDR3: TGTGCCAGCAGTTCCCGGACAGAAGGTAGGCCCCAGCATTTT.

The chain carries TRBV9 and TRBJ1-3; 7 nucleotides agree with TRBD1. Germline V gene data show CDR1 as SGDLS and CDR2 as YYNGEE. The CDR3 length is 17 residues. V shed 0 bases, J shed 4 bases, and the junction held 10 bases outside the gene matches. CDR3 nucleotide sequence: TGTGCCAGCAGCGTAGCGGCGACAGGGTTTCTCGGAAACACCATATATTTT. It specifies CASSVAATGFLGNTIYF. Full variable domain (rest looked up from reference TRBV9 and TRBJ1-3): DSGVTQTPKHLITATGQRVTLRCSPRSGDLSVYWYQQSLDQGLQFLIQYYNGEERAKGNILERFSAQQFPDLHSELNLSSLELGDSALYFCASSVAATGFLGNTIYFGEGSWLTVV.

This chain joins TRBV19 and TRBJ2-6, with D maybe TRBD1 (6 bases). The CDR3 is 17 residues long. The V gene lost 5 bases and the J gene lost 2 bases, with 16 bases spanning the gap. Per germline, CDR1 LNHDA and CDR2 SQIVND (reference sequence). For the CDR3, the DNA is TGTGCCAGTAGTTGGAATCTCCCAGGGGCTGGGGCCAACGTCCTGACTTTC. Its translation is CASSWNLPGAGANVLTF.

The genes are TRBV7-2 and TRBJ2-1; D may be TRBD2 (6 bases). Germline CDR1 and CDR2: SGHTA and FQGNSA. V was clipped by 1 base and J by 7 bases, with 20 bases between them. The CDR3 contains 17 residues. The CDR3 region is CASSLGVGGSVKNEQFF. For the CDR3, the DNA is TGTGCCAGCAGCTTAGGGGTAGGAGGGTCTGTGAAAAATGAGCAGTTCTTC.

The chain employs TRBV30 and TRBJ2-6; maybe TRBD2 (6 bases). V lost 4 bases to trimming and J lost 4 bases, with 23 bases between them. This CDR3 comprises 18 residues. Germline CDR1 GTSNPN, CDR2 SVGIG (reference sequence). The CDR3 sequence is CAWNLRGGVALGANVLTF. CDR3 nucleotide sequence: TGTGCCTGGAACCTCCGGGGAGGAGTTGCTCTCGGGGCCAACGTCCTGACTTTC.

This chain connects TRBV18 to TRBJ2-1; TRBD1 might be the D (5 bases). The CDR3 covers 17 residues. Trimming cost V 0 bases and J 2 bases, with 14 bases left between them. Germline CDR1 KGHSH, CDR2 LQKENI. CDR3 nucleotide sequence: TGTGCCAGCTCACCACCGGGTGTGGCAGGGCCCTACAATGAGCAGTTCTTC. It encodes CASSPPGVAGPYNEQFF.

A single count supports this clone. The chain recombines TRBV29-1 with TRBJ2-7; D is perhaps TRBD2 (5 bases). Germline CDR1 and CDR2: SQVTM and ANQGSEA. The CDR3 runs 12 residues. V was trimmed by 5 bases and J by 3 bases, leaving 11 bases between them. DNA for the CDR3: TGCAGCGTTCTGACTAACTTCTACGAGCAGTACTTC. Translation: CSVLTNFYEQYF.

The chain employs TRBV5-6 and TRBJ2-7; the match to TRBD1 covers 11 bases. The V gene's germline CDR1 is SGHDT and CDR2 YYEEEE. The CDR3 sequence is 15 residues long. V shed 3 bases, J shed 1 base, and the junction held 3 bases outside the gene matches. The CDR3 region is CASSWGTGGSYEQYF. The CDR3 DNA reads TGTGCCAGCAGCTGGGGGACAGGGGGTTCCTACGAGCAGTACTTC.

The chain employs TRBV10-3 and TRBJ2-2; no firm D call. CDR1 is ENHRY and CDR2 is SYGVKD in the germline V gene. V lost 10 bases, J lost 7 bases, and 16 bases lay in between. CDR3 length: 13 residues. DNA of the CDR3: TGTGCCACCGCCCCGGCCCCCGGCGGGGAGCTGTTTTTT. Translated: CATAPAPGGELFF.

This chain uses TRBV9 with TRBJ2-7; TRBD1 is a possible D gene (6 bases). This CDR3 spans 15 amino acids. Per germline, CDR1 SGDLS and CDR2 YYNGEE. Trimming took 3 bases from V and 0 from J, leaving 13 bases between them. In DNA form, the CDR3 reads TGTGCCAGCAGCGCGTCGGGACACAACTCCTACGAGCAGTACTTC. Protein sequence: CASSASGHNSYEQYF.

Turning to this clone: The sample carries other DNA sequences with the same CDR3. The gene calls are TRBV5-1 and TRBJ2-7, with unresolved D. V gave up 3 bases and J gave up 2 bases, with 9 bases separating them. The CDR3 runs to 13 residues. From germline, CDR1 is SGHRS and CDR2 YFSETQ. CDR3 nucleotides: TGCGCCAGCAGCTCCGTCGGAACCTACGAGCAGTACTTC. This gives the protein CASSSVGTYEQYF.

The chain joins TRBV5-1 to TRBJ2-3, with 12 bases identical to TRBD2. V lost 3 bases and J lost 5; bases outside the gene matches: 7. Germline CDR1 reads SGHRS; CDR2 reads YFSETQ. The CDR3 loop spans 16 amino acids. The CDR3 DNA is TGCGCCAGCAGCTCCGGACTAGCGGGATTGGAAGATACGCAGTATTTT. Translation: CASSSGLAGLEDTQYF.

CDR3 residues: CASRQAGGPSNEQFF. CDR3 coding DNA: TGTGCCAGCAGACAAGCGGGAGGGCCGTCGAATGAGCAGTTCTTC. The chain has TRBV28 and TRBJ2-1, with 10 bases aligning to TRBD2. Looked up from germline, CDR1 is MDHEN and CDR2 is SYDVKM. Trimming at V came to 6 bases and at J to 7 bases, leaving 9 bases not matched to a gene. There are 15 residues in the CDR3.

The V gene is TRBV28, the J gene TRBJ2-1; TRBD2 matches 9 bases. CDR1 and CDR2 from the germline V gene are MDHEN and SYDVKM. The CDR3 spans 17 residues. Trimming at V came to 4 bases and at J to 4 bases, leaving 11 bases not matched to a gene. The CDR3 DNA is TGTGCCAGCAGTTCCCGGACTAGCGCGGGCCTATACAATGAGCAGTTCTTC. This codes for CASSSRTSAGLYNEQFF. Looking up the rest from reference TRBV28 and TRBJ2-1 gives the full variable domain: DVKVTQSSRYLVKRTGEKVFLECVQDMDHENMFWYRQDPGLGLRLIYFSYDVKMKEKGDIPEGYSVSREKKERFSLILESASTNQTSMYLCASSSRTSAGLYNEQFFGPGTRLTVL.

V is TRBV11-2 and J is TRBJ2-3, with 9 bases aligning to TRBD1. V was clipped by 1 base and J by 1 base; unmatched bases: 3. The CDR3 sequence is 16 residues long. Germline CDR1 SGHAT, CDR2 FQNNGV. The CDR3 spells CASSLGQGVGTDTQYF. CDR3 bases: TGTGCCAGCAGCTTAGGACAGGGGGTAGGCACAGATACGCAGTATTTT.

The chain joins TRBV6-1 to TRBJ1-1; possible D gene TRBD1, 5 bases. The ends were cut back, 6 bases at V and 5 bases at J, with 16 bases in the middle. Germline values: CDR1 MNHNS, CDR2 SASEGT. The CDR3 is made up of 14 amino acids. CDR3 sequence reads: CASRGRPLGTEAFF. CDR3 DNA: TGTGCCAGCAGGGGACGGCCCCTGGGGACTGAAGCTTTCTTT.

The chain recombines TRBV14 with TRBJ2-1; TRBD2 matches at 7 bases. CDR1 SGHDN and CDR2 FVKESK come from the germline V gene. Trimming cost V 4 bases and J 7 bases; bases outside gene matches: 13. The CDR3 sequence is 16 residues long. CDR3 protein: CASSPSGGVLSNEQFF. The CDR3, as DNA: TGTGCCAGCAGCCCCAGTGGGGGGGTACTTTCTAATGAGCAGTTCTTC.

The J gene is TRBJ1-5, the V gene TRBV11-2; D is uncertain. Germline V lookup: CDR1 SGHAT, CDR2 FQNNGV. V lost 0 bases, J lost 4 bases, and 10 bases lay in between. The CDR3 extends over 15 amino acids. Here the CDR3 reads CASSLDRAGNQPQHF. CDR3 coding DNA: TGTGCCAGCAGCTTAGATAGGGCGGGGAATCAGCCCCAGCATTTT.

V is TRBV7-8 and J is TRBJ1-3; D not certain. CDR3 length equals 13 residues. V dropped 2 bases and J dropped 6 bases, with 8 bases sitting between them. CDR1 and CDR2 (germline): SGHVS, FQNEAQ. CDR3 region: CASSLNVLNTIYF. DNA of the CDR3: TGTGCCAGCAGCTTAAATGTTTTAAACACCATATATTTT.

The chain links TRBV5-6 to TRBJ2-5; 8 nucleotides align to TRBD1. Per the germline V gene, CDR1 is SGHDT and CDR2 is YYEEEE. There are 14 residues in the CDR3. V lost 3 bases and J lost 3; bases outside the gene matches: 4. The CDR3: CASSSGGTKETQYF. The DNA for the CDR3 is TGTGCCAGCAGCTCAGGGGGCACTAAAGAGACCCAGTACTTC. The complete variable domain, with remaining parts taken from reference TRBV5-6 and TRBJ2-5, reads DAGVTQSPTHLIKTRGQQVTLRCSPKSGHDTVSWYQQALGQGPQFIFQYYEEEERQRGNFPDRFSGHQFPNYSSELNVNALLLGDSALYLCASSSGGTKETQYFGPGTRLLVL.

The CDR3 spells CASSYGRRQPQHF. The CDR3 DNA sequence: TGTGCCAGCAGTTATGGCCGCCGTCAGCCCCAGCATTTT. V gene TRBV7-2 combines with J gene TRBJ1-5, with D hard to call. Per germline, CDR1 SGHTA and CDR2 FQGNSA. CDR3 length: 13 residues. Trimming removed 6 bases from V and 6 bases from J, with 12 bases in between. The entire variable domain, with the rest obtained from reference TRBV7-2 and TRBJ1-5, is as follows: GAGVSQSPSNKVTEKGKDVELRCDPISGHTALYWYRQSLGQGLEFLIYFQGNSAPDKSGLPSDRFSAERTGGSVSTLTIQRTQQEDSAVYLCASSYGRRQPQHFGDGTRLSIL.

The chain uses TRBV30 and TRBJ2-1; the D call may be TRBD1 or TRBD2 (5 bases each). V was shortened by 4 bases and J by 7 bases, with 17 bases between the two germline ends. The germline gives CDR1 GTSNPN, CDR2 SVGIG (reference sequence). The length of the CDR3 is 14 residues. The CDR3 region is CAWTPRGRGNEQFF. The CDR3, as DNA: TGTGCCTGGACTCCGAGGGGCCGGGGAAATGAGCAGTTCTTC.

The rearrangement uses TRBV19 and TRBJ1-1; D is unresolved. This CDR3 region has 13 residues. In germline, CDR1 is LNHDA, CDR2 SQIVND (reference sequence). V lost 4 bases and J lost 1, with 7 bases in between. CDR3 in amino acids: CASSRLRNTEAFF. In nucleotides, the CDR3 is TGTGCCAGTAGTAGACTGAGGAACACTGAAGCTTTCTTT.